This T cell receptor (beta chain) stems from a study of identical twins. A single record per CDR3 protein comes from TCRdb applying MiXCR to the 5' RACE reads. The sample includes about 330,000 distinct CDR3 sequences, around an eighth seen only once; the top ten take 7.2%. J lost 8 bases, V lost 0 bases, and 8 bases had no gene match. Germline CDR1 ENHRY, CDR2 SYGVKD. This CDR3 spans 16 amino acids. The same data also went into a second study, on yellow fever vaccine responses in identical twins.

The source material was CD8+ T cells sorted from blood. The sequence derives from a woman between 18 and 29 years old in good health. The chain links TRBV10-3 to TRBJ1-5, with 9 nucleotides matching TRBD1. CDR3 nucleotides: TGTGCCATCAGTGAGTCGGGACAGGGAGTTGGAGAGCCCCAGCATTTT. This gives the protein CAISESGQGVGEPQHF.